These 25 T cell receptor beta chains were sequenced from one sample in a study of shared clonotypes between healthy human individuals. TCRdb keeps only in-frame clones here, not all; method: immunoSEQ multiplex PCR. This table holds over a million clones, around three quarters found once. The source material was memory CD4+ T cells from PBMCs. As to subset: CD45RA-negative fraction. All receptors come from a young man in good health. Some clones in this sample may be carry-over from other donors' samples.

This chain connects TRBV28 to TRBJ2-6; D is unclear. Germline values: CDR1 MDHEN, CDR2 SYDVKM. The CDR3 is 14 amino acids. Trimming stripped 8 bases from V and 3 bases from J, with 11 bases between. Written as DNA, the CDR3 is TGTGCCAGCTATGACCCTCTTGGGGCCAACGTCCTGACTTTC. Translating it yields CASYDPLGANVLTF. The entire variable domain, with the rest obtained from reference TRBV28 and TRBJ2-6, is as follows: DVKVTQSSRYLVKRTGEKVFLECVQDMDHENMFWYRQDPGLGLRLIYFSYDVKMKEKGDIPEGYSVSREKKERFSLILESASTNQTSMYLCASYDPLGANVLTFGAGSRLTVL.

This clone turned up a few times. This chain connects TRBV19 to TRBJ2-2; no clear D gene. There are 15 residues in the CDR3. Germline CDR1 reads LNHDA; CDR2 reads SQIVND (reference sequence). V dropped 5 bases and J dropped 1 base, with 11 bases sitting between them. The CDR3 loop is CASSSPARNTGELFF. The CDR3 region has the DNA TGTGCCAGTAGTTCCCCCGCAAGGAACACCGGGGAGCTGTTTTTT.

J is TRBJ1-1 and V is TRBV30; a weak D match, TRBD1 (5 bases). The germline gives CDR1 GTSNPN, CDR2 SVGIG (reference sequence). The V end was cut by 3 bases, the J end by 6 bases, with 11 bases between. The CDR3 has 12 amino acids. CDR3 sequence reads: CAWRRQGPEAFF. The CDR3 DNA reads TGTGCCTGGAGAAGGCAGGGCCCTGAAGCTTTCTTT.

The chain couples TRBV23-1 to TRBJ2-7; 8 positions match TRBD1. TRBV23-1 carries the ORF label, with uncertain function. The CDR3 covers 18 residues. The V segment lost 2 bases and the J segment 5 bases; nucleotides outside the gene matches: 17. The DNA of the CDR3 is TGCGCCAGCAGTCAAACGAACTACCGGGACAGGCTTATTAACGAGCAGTACTTC. The encoded protein is CASSQTNYRDRLINEQYF.

This sequence joins TRBV29-1 and TRBJ1-2; TRBD1 aligns across 9 bases. The germline gives CDR1 SQVTM, CDR2 ANQGSEA. The CDR3 loop spans 13 amino acids. Unmatched junction bases numbered 3, after V lost 7 bases and J lost 0 bases. For the CDR3, the DNA is TGCAGCGGGGGGGACAGGGCTAACTATGGCTACACCTTC. The encoded protein is CSGGDRANYGYTF.

V usage is TRBV6-6 and J usage is TRBJ2-5, with a tentative D call TRBD1 (5 bases). Per the germline V gene, CDR1 is MNHNY and CDR2 is SVGAGI (reference sequence). The CDR3 runs to 13 residues. Trimming removed 4 bases at V and 2 bases at J, with 8 bases between. CDR3 loop: CASSSTVQETQYF. The CDR3 DNA is TGTGCCAGCAGTTCGACAGTACAAGAGACCCAGTACTTC.

V and J are TRBV18 and TRBJ2-5, with D possibly called TRBD1 or TRBD2 (6 bases each). There are 17 residues in the CDR3. The V gene lost 1 base and the J gene lost 2 bases, with 17 bases spanning the gap. The germline CDR1 and CDR2 sequences are KGHSH and LQKENI. For the CDR3, the DNA is TGTGCCAGCTCACCACTTTATGAGGGGGGAAAACAAGAGACCCAGTACTTC. Amino acids: CASSPLYEGGKQETQYF.

CDR3 amino acids: CASSQRREGDNEQFF. In DNA, the CDR3 is TGTGCCAGCAGCCAGAGGCGGGAGGGCGACAATGAGCAGTTCTTC. V gene TRBV7-9 combines with J gene TRBJ2-1; 9 bases match TRBD2. The germline V gene encodes CDR1 SEHNR and CDR2 FQNEAQ (reference sequence). The CDR3 is 15 residues long. The J segment lost 5 bases and the V segment lost 5 bases, leaving 7 bases of the junction unmatched.

A word on this clone: A read error may be the cause here, since a much bigger clone is one base away. The gene calls are TRBV5-1 and TRBJ2-3; 10 positions agree with TRBD2. The CDR3 has 19 amino acids. V gave up 4 bases and J gave up 4 bases; unmatched junction bases: 18. Germline CDR1 SGHRS, CDR2 YFSETQ. The CDR3 bases are TGCGCCAGCAGCGGGATAGGACTAGCGGCAGGGGTGTGGGCAGATACGCAGTATTTT. Translation: CASSGIGLAAGVWADTQYF.

The V and J genes are TRBV7-8 and TRBJ2-3, with 10 bases that match TRBD1. J gave up 4 bases and V 4 bases, and 8 bases lay outside the gene matches. Germline V gene data show CDR1 as SGHVS and CDR2 as FQNEAQ. The CDR3 is 16 residues long. The CDR3 region is CASSWTGTGVADTQYF. In nucleotides, the CDR3 is TGTGCCAGCAGCTGGACCGGGACAGGGGTGGCAGATACGCAGTATTTT.

The chain carries TRBV28 and TRBJ2-7; weak D call: TRBD2 (5 bases). Germline V gives CDR1 MDHEN, CDR2 SYDVKM. The CDR3 contains 13 residues. Trimming removed 5 bases from V and 5 bases from J, with 13 bases in between. CDR3 protein: CASSPPGNHEQYF. The CDR3 DNA reads TGTGCCAGCAGTCCCCCCGGGAACCACGAGCAGTACTTC.

The rearrangement links TRBV2 to TRBJ2-1; D possibly corresponds to TRBD1 (5 bases). Germline CDR1 and CDR2: SNHLY and FYNNEI. The germline V and J ends were trimmed by 3 bases and 3 bases, with 12 bases remaining between them. This CDR3 spans 15 amino acids. The CDR3 DNA is TGTGCCAGCAGTGATTTGTCCAGGGACTACAATGAGCAGTTCTTC. Protein product: CASSDLSRDYNEQFF.

This sequence joins TRBV5-1 and TRBJ2-7, with D perhaps TRBD1 or TRBD2 (5 bases each). The V end lost 0 bases, the J end lost 3 bases, and 10 bases lay between the germline ends. This CDR3 is built from 14 residues. The germline V gene has CDR1 SGHRS and CDR2 YFSETQ. CDR3 sequence reads: CASSLVLGRYEQYF. The CDR3 DNA is TGCGCCAGCAGCTTGGTTCTGGGACGCTACGAGCAGTACTTC.

The chain has TRBV6-6 and TRBJ2-7; possible D gene TRBD2, 7 bases. CDR1 and CDR2 from the germline V gene are MNHNY and SVGAGI (reference sequence). There are 14 residues in the CDR3. V was trimmed by 5 bases and J by 3 bases, leaving 14 bases between them. Written as DNA, the CDR3 is TGTGCCAGCAGTAGGGGGGGATTAGTCTACGAGCAGTACTTC. The encoded protein is CASSRGGLVYEQYF.

This chain uses TRBV9 with TRBJ1-2; a weak D match, TRBD1 (6 bases). The CDR3 runs to 16 residues. The V gene lost 3 bases and the J gene lost 5 bases, with 20 bases spanning the gap. The germline CDR1 and CDR2 sequences are SGDLS and YYNGEE. This CDR3 is CASSGGPGEVGYGYTF. In nucleotides, the CDR3 is TGTGCCAGCAGCGGAGGTCCAGGGGAGGTAGGGTATGGCTACACCTTC.

This chain joins TRBV2 and TRBJ2-1; 10 bases are a match to TRBD2. CDR3 length: 12 residues. J was trimmed by 15 bases and V by 6 bases; bases with no gene match: 8. The germline CDR1 and CDR2 sequences are SNHLY and FYNNEI. The CDR3 reads CASREREGVSFF. The CDR3 bases are TGTGCCAGCAGGGAGCGGGAGGGTGTATCGTTCTTC.

V is TRBV30 and J is TRBJ2-5; D might be TRBD2 (5 bases). Trimming left V 5 bases short and J 2 bases short, with 9 bases between. The CDR3 has 12 residues. Looked up from germline, CDR1 is GTSNPN and CDR2 is SVGIG (reference sequence). Written as DNA, the CDR3 is TGTGCCTGGGTAGCGCTTCAAGAGACCCAGTACTTC. It yields the protein CAWVALQETQYF.

V and J are TRBV7-3 and TRBJ1-2; a weak D match, TRBD1 (5 bases). Germline loops: CDR1 SGHTA, CDR2 FQGTGA. The CDR3 has 14 amino acids. The V end was cut by 4 bases, the J end by 3 bases, with 12 bases between. This CDR3 is CASSSSGTDYGYTF. The CDR3 DNA sequence: TGTGCCAGCAGCTCATCCGGGACTGACTATGGCTACACCTTC.

This sequence joins TRBV19 and TRBJ2-7, with TRBD2 matching over 7 bases. CDR1 is LNHDA, CDR2 SQIVND, per germline (reference sequence). Germline trimming cut 5 bases from V and 2 bases from J; bases unmatched to any gene: 6. This CDR3 region has 14 residues. In DNA form, the CDR3 reads TGTGCCAGTAGTTGGGACCGGGGGGCCTACGAGCAGTACTTC. It yields the protein CASSWDRGAYEQYF.

V is TRBV4-2 and J is TRBJ2-7; 11 positions agree with TRBD2. Germline V CDR1 and CDR2: LGHNA, YNFKEQ. The CDR3 is 14 residues long. V dropped 4 bases and J dropped 3; count of bases not matched to a gene: 2. The chain's CDR3 is CASSLGTSGYEQYF. The CDR3 DNA reads TGTGCCAGCAGCCTCGGGACTAGCGGCTACGAGCAGTACTTC.

The chain employs TRBV2 and TRBJ2-1, with 7 bases that match TRBD2. This CDR3 has 14 residues. With V trimmed by 8 bases and J by 4 bases, 8 bases remained unmatched. The germline V gene has CDR1 SNHLY and CDR2 FYNNEI. The CDR3 DNA is TGTGCCAGCGCGGGGGACTCGATATACAATGAGCAGTTCTTC. It encodes CASAGDSIYNEQFF.

The chain has TRBV28 and TRBJ2-3, with 9 bases that match TRBD2. J was trimmed by 10 bases and V by 3 bases; bases with no gene match: 11. Germline-derived CDR1 and CDR2 are MDHEN and SYDVKM. The CDR3 has 15 amino acids. This CDR3 is CASSLAGGPKLPQYF. DNA of the CDR3: TGTGCCAGCAGTTTGGCGGGAGGGCCCAAATTGCCGCAGTATTTT.

The chain is built from TRBV5-1 and TRBJ2-7, with 7 bases lining up with TRBD1. The germline V gene encodes CDR1 SGHRS and CDR2 YFSETQ. This CDR3 is built from 14 residues. J gave up 2 bases and V 4 bases, and 6 bases lay outside the gene matches. CDR3 DNA: TGCGCCAGCAGCCACAGACAGGGACCCTACGAGCAGTACTTC. Residues: CASSHRQGPYEQYF.

The chain is built from TRBV30 and TRBJ1-6; possibly TRBD1 for D (6 bases). Trimming took 3 bases from V and 0 from J, leaving 12 bases between them. CDR1 and CDR2 (germline): GTSNPN, SVGIG (reference sequence). The CDR3 sequence is 16 residues long. The DNA for the CDR3 is TGTGCCTGGAGCATAGGACAGCCCTCCTATAATTCACCCCTCCACTTT. Protein product: CAWSIGQPSYNSPLHF. Variable domain in full (rest from reference TRBV30 and TRBJ1-6): SQTIHQWPATLVQPVGSPLSLECTVEGTSNPNLYWYRQAAGRGLQLLFYSVGIGQISSEVPQNLSASRPQDRQFILSSKKLLLSDSGFYLCAWSIGQPSYNSPLHFGNGTRLTVT.

The chain's CDR3 is CASSLSSGGTQPQHF. CDR3 sequence (DNA): TGTGCCAGCAGTTTATCGTCAGGGGGGACTCAGCCCCAGCATTTT. The V gene is TRBV28, the J gene TRBJ1-5, with TRBD1 identical over 7 bases. Germline V gene data show CDR1 as MDHEN and CDR2 as SYDVKM. The V and J ends lost 1 base and 6 bases, in that order; junction bases with no gene match: 6. This CDR3 is 15 amino acids long.